This is a list of T cell receptor beta chains from one sample in a study of blood T cell repertoires in COVID-19. Libraries were prepared by immunoSEQ multiplex PCR; TCRdb keeps only in-frame clonotypes and omits some of them. The sample consists of about 88,000 clones, around nine tenths of them appearing once. The sequencing sample was made of peripheral blood. These receptors were collected from a man between 60 and 75 years old with acute or convalescent COVID-19. CDR3s include the opening cysteine and the closing phenylalanine or tryptophan. The D gene is left open where the match is weak. Where a row states a size, it is once, few, many or the class of an expanded clone; other rows omit it.

j_call v_call clone_size d_call cdr3_aa cdr3_nt
TRBJ2-5 TRBV5-4 few TRBD2 CASSLVLGLEYGTQYF TGTGCCAGCAGCCTGGTATTGGGACTAGAGTACGGTACCCAGTACTTC
TRBJ2-7 TRBV14 . TRBD2 CASSQGLAGAGYEQYF TGTGCCAGCAGCCAGGGACTAGCGGGAGCGGGGTACGAGCAGTACTTC
TRBJ2-1 TRBV5-1 . TRBD1 CASSLEGANEQFF TGCGCCAGCAGCTTGGAGGGGGCCAATGAGCAGTTCTTC
TRBJ2-7 TRBV3-1/TRBV3-2 . . CASSRRPGYEQYF TGTGCCAGCAGCCGCCGCCCAGGGTACGAGCAGTACTTC
TRBJ1-1 TRBV5-1 . . CASSGWGGTEAFF TGCGCCAGCAGCGGGTGGGGGGGAACTGAAGCTTTCTTT
TRBJ2-7 TRBV10-3 . . CAISGEGSSYEQYF TGTGCCATCAGTGGAGAGGGAAGCTCCTACGAGCAGTACTTC
TRBJ1-1 TRBV15 . TRBD1 CATRDRDNTEAFF TGTGCCACGCGGGACAGGGACAACACTGAAGCTTTCTTT
TRBJ2-2 TRBV9 few . CASSVSGYTGELFF TGTGCCAGCAGCGTATCCGGGTACACCGGGGAGCTGTTTTTT
TRBJ2-5 TRBV3-1/TRBV3-2 . . CASIQGTEEAQYF TGTGCCAGCATTCAGGGGACGGAAGAGGCCCAGTACTTC
TRBJ1-4 TRBV28 . TRBD1 CASSSGQGIEKLFF TGTGCCAGCAGTTCGGGACAGGGCATTGAAAAACTGTTTTTT
TRBJ1-5 TRBV27 few . CASSFNSYNQPQHF TGTGCCAGCAGTTTCAACAGTTACAATCAGCCCCAGCATTTT
TRBJ2-5 TRBV20-1 . TRBD2 CSASREGETQYF TGCAGTGCTAGTAGGGAGGGAGAGACCCAGTACTTC
TRBJ2-7 TRBV11-2 few TRBD2 CASSPPGREGTYEQYF TGTGCCAGCAGCCCCCCGGGACGGGAGGGAACCTACGAGCAGTACTTC
TRBJ1-1 TRBV2 . . CASSEDNEAFF TGTGCCAGCAGCGAAGACAACGAAGCTTTCTTT
TRBJ2-7 TRBV19 . TRBD2 CASSYQSGLAGGYEQYF TGTGCCAGTAGCTACCAATCGGGACTAGCGGGGGGATACGAGCAGTACTTC
TRBJ2-7 TRBV19 . . CASSIQGYGYEQYF TGTGCCAGTAGTATTCAGGGGTATGGCTACGAGCAGTACTTC
TRBJ2-5 TRBV5-4 . . CASSLNRDQETQYF TGTGCCAGCAGCTTAAACAGGGACCAAGAGACCCAGTACTTC